Listed below are T cell receptor beta chains from one sample, sequenced in a study of blood T cells in healthy people across ages. TCRdb reprocessed the 5' RACE reads via MiXCR and lists one record per CDR3 protein. The sample has 790,000 or so distinct CDR3 sequences, roughly 50% seen once; the top ten hold 20% to 30%. The sample consisted of blood. These receptors all come from a man aged 40-50 years in good health. Both conserved end residues are part of each CDR3. The D gene is left open where the match is weak. The listing skips clone size in some rows; elsewhere it reads once, few, many or a size class.

j_gene: TRBJ2-5
v_gene: TRBV9
d_gene: .
abundance: .
CDR3nt: TGTGCCAGCAGCGGACGTAGAGGCAGGGGCGGACAAGAGACCCAGTACTTC
CDR3aa: CASSGRRGRGGQETQYF

j_gene: TRBJ1-2
v_gene: TRBV12-3/TRBV12-4
d_gene: TRBD1
abundance: .
CDR3nt: TGTGCCAGCAGTCAATCGGGACAGGGAAGAAATGGCTACACCTTC
CDR3aa: CASSQSGQGRNGYTF

j_gene: TRBJ2-5
v_gene: TRBV9
d_gene: .
abundance: .
CDR3nt: TGTGCCAGCAGCCCCCATCTTGGAGGGAGAGGAGAGACCCAGTACTTC
CDR3aa: CASSPHLGGRGETQYF

j_gene: TRBJ1-2
v_gene: TRBV20-1
d_gene: .
abundance: .
CDR3nt: TGCAGTGCGCCCAACCAGACAAACTATGGCTACACCTTC
CDR3aa: CSAPNQTNYGYTF

j_gene: TRBJ1-2
v_gene: TRBV20-1
d_gene: .
abundance: few
CDR3nt: TGCAGTGCGCCTGAAGAGAAAGGTGGCTACACCTTC
CDR3aa: CSAPEEKGGYTF

j_gene: TRBJ2-1
v_gene: TRBV27
d_gene: .
abundance: many
CDR3nt: TGTGCCAGCAGTTTCGGAGCGAGGGTCTATGAGCAGTTCTTC
CDR3aa: CASSFGARVYEQFF

j_gene: TRBJ1-1
v_gene: TRBV7-2
d_gene: .
abundance: .
CDR3nt: TGTGCCAGCAGCTTAAACAGCTTGAACACTGAAGCTTTCTTT
CDR3aa: CASSLNSLNTEAFF

j_gene: TRBJ2-1
v_gene: TRBV27
d_gene: .
abundance: .
CDR3nt: TGTGCCAGCACCGAGCAGTTCTTC
CDR3aa: CASTEQFF

j_gene: TRBJ2-6
v_gene: TRBV29-1
d_gene: .
abundance: .
CDR3nt: TGCAGCGTTGGGGGGACCAAAGGGGCCAACGTCCTGACTTTC
CDR3aa: CSVGGTKGANVLTF

j_gene: TRBJ2-3
v_gene: TRBV9
d_gene: .
abundance: few
CDR3nt: TGTGCCAGCAGCGTAGTCGGTAGCACAGATACGCAGTATTTT
CDR3aa: CASSVVGSTDTQYF

j_gene: TRBJ2-7
v_gene: TRBV20-1
d_gene: TRBD2
abundance: .
CDR3nt: TGCAGTGCTAGTTCTAGCGGGCTTCAGGCCCAGTACTTC
CDR3aa: CSASSSGLQAQYF